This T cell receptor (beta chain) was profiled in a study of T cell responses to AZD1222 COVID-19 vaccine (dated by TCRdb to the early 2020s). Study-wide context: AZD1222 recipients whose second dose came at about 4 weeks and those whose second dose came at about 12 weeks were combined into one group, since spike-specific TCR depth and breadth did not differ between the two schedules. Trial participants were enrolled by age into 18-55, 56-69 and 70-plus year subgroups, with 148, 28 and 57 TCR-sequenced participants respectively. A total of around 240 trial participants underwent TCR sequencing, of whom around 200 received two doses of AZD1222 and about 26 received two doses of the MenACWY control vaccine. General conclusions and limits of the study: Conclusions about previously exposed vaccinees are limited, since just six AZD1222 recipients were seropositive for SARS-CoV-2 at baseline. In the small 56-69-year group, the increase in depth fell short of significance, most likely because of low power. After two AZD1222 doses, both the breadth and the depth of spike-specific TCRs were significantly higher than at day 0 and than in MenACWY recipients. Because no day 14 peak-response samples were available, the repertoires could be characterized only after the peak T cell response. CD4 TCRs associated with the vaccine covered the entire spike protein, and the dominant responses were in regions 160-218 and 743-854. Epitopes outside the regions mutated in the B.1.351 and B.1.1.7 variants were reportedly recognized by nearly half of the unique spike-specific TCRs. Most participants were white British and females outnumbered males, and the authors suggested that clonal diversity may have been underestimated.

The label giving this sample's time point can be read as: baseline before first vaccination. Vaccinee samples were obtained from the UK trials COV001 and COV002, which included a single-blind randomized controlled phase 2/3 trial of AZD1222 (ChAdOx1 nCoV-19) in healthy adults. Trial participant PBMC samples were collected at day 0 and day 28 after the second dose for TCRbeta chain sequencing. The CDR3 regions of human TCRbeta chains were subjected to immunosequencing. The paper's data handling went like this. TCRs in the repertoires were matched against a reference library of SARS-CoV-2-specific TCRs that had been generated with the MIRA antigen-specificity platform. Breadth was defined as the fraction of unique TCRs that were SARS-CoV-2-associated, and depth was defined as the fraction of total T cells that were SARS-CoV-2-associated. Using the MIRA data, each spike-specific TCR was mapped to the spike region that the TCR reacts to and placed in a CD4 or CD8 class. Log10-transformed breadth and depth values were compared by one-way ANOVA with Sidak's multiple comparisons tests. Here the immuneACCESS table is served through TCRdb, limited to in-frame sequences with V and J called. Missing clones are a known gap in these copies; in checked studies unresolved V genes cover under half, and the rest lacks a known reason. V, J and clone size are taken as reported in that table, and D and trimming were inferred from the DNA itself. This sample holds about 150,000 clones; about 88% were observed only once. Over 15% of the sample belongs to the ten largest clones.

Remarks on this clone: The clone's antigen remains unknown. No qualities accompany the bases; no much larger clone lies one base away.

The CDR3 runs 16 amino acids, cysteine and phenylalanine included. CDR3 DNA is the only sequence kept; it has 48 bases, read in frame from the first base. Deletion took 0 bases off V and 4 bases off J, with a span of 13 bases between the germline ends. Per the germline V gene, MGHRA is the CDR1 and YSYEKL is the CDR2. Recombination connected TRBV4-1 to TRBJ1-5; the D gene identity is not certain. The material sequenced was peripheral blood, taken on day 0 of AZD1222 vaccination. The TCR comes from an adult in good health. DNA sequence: TGCGCCAGCAGCCAAGATGCCGGCAGAGGGAATCAGCCCCAGCATTTT. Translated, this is CASSQDAGRGNQPQHF.